The T cell receptor (beta chain) described here comes from a study of blood T cells in healthy people across ages. The second PCR ran about 6 to 12 cycles with a sample-barcoded 5' primer and J-beta primers. TCRdb independently ran MiXCR on the 5' RACE reads; one entry per CDR3 protein. This table has some 880,000 distinct CDR3 sequences, approximately 35% appearing once. V dropped 1 base and J dropped 7; count of bases not matched to a gene: 8. The CDR3 runs 15 residues. CDR1 and CDR2 (germline): DFQATT, SNEGSKA (reference sequence). In regard to this clonotype: One base away lies a much larger clone, so this may be a sequencing read error.

The chain has TRBV20-1 and TRBJ2-1; TRBD1 aligns across 9 bases. Sequencing used blood. This clonotype was sampled from a man younger than 35 in good health. The CDR3 loop reads CSARGPRTGVNEQFF. The CDR3 coding sequence is TGCAGTGCTAGAGGTCCGAGGACAGGGGTGAATGAGCAGTTCTTC.